This T cell receptor beta chain emerged from a study of T-cell reconstitution after alpha-beta-depleted transplantation in children. Unique molecular identifiers were incorporated when the TCRbeta library was constructed. TCRdb re-analysed the PCR reads in MiXCR, keeping a single row per CDR3 protein. The sample carries around 580,000 distinct CDR3 sequences, roughly 27% recorded once. This clonotype was seen a few times. As yet, its antigen is unknown. The germline gives CDR1 SNHLY, CDR2 FYNNEI. The germline V and J ends were trimmed by 2 bases and 2 bases, with 11 bases remaining between them. There are 15 residues in the CDR3. Study conclusions and caveats: The origin of alpha-beta T cells about two months after transplant was reportedly several hundred expanded graft clones. At day 60, the high TCRbeta diversity found in some patients originated from recipient T cells and thymic progenitors that had survived. After one year, T-cell counts and TCRbeta diversity mostly came from new T cells.

The V gene is TRBV2, the J gene TRBJ2-3, with a possible D match to TRBD2 (5 bases). This clonotype was obtained from a boy in the first two years of life with Wiskott-Aldrich syndrome, due to receive a stem cell transplant. The input for sequencing was PBMCs, taken before TCRalphabeta/CD19-depleted stem cell transplant. The CDR3 DNA sequence: TGTGCCAGCAGTGAATATACGGGAAACACAGATACGCAGTATTTT. Translation: CASSEYTGNTDTQYF. Variable domain in full (rest from reference TRBV2 and TRBJ2-3): EPEVTQTPSHQVTQMGQEVILRCVPISNHLYFYWYRQILGQKVEFLVSFYNNEISEKSEIFDDQFSVERPDGSNFTLKIRSTKLEDSAMYFCASSEYTGNTDTQYFGPGTRLTVL.